The 30 T cell receptor beta chains reported below all come from one sample, sequenced in a study of blood T cell repertoires in COVID-19. Data came from immunoSEQ multiplex PCR; TCRdb stores just in-frame clones and leaves some out. The table has 200,000 to 250,000 clones, around 90% seen once. The sequencing sample was made of peripheral blood. Receptors originate from a man aged 18 to 29 with active or convalescent COVID-19.

The chain is built from TRBV27 and TRBJ2-1; TRBD1 agrees at 9 bases. Germline CDR1 reads MNHEY; CDR2 reads SMNVEV (reference sequence). CDR3 length equals 13 residues. V gave up 6 bases and J gave up 9 bases; unmatched junction bases: 6. This CDR3 reads CASRTGGMGEQFF. The CDR3 coding sequence is TGTGCCAGCAGGACAGGGGGAATGGGTGAGCAGTTCTTC.

The chain uses TRBV6-1 and TRBJ2-5, with D possibly TRBD2 on 6 matching bases. The CDR3 spans 15 residues. V shed 3 bases and J shed 2 bases, with 13 bases lying between them. Germline CDR1 reads MNHNS; CDR2 reads SASEGT. The CDR3 spells CASSEVWAGQETQYF. CDR3 in DNA: TGTGCCAGCAGTGAGGTTTGGGCGGGGCAAGAGACCCAGTACTTC.

The chain employs TRBV30 and TRBJ2-7; D may be TRBD2 (5 bases). V shed 3 bases and J shed 7 bases, with 16 bases lying between them. The germline gives CDR1 GTSNPN, CDR2 SVGIG (reference sequence). This CDR3 contains 13 residues. The CDR3 DNA reads as TGTGCCTGGAGACCATTAACGCCGGGAGAGCAGTACTTC. Translating gives CAWRPLTPGEQYF.

The chain combines TRBV4-2 with TRBJ2-7; D is perhaps TRBD2 (6 bases). The V end lost 3 bases, the J end lost 7 bases, and 19 bases lay between the germline ends. CDR1 and CDR2 (germline): LGHNA, YNFKEQ. The length of the CDR3 is 15 residues. The CDR3 reads CASSQTGALGGEQYF. The CDR3 nucleotides read TGTGCCAGCAGCCAGACGGGAGCCTTGGGCGGGGAGCAGTACTTC.

This clone was picked up one time. The J gene is TRBJ2-7, the V gene TRBV16; D is undetermined. Germline values: CDR1 KGHSY, CDR2 FQNENV. V gave up 7 bases and J gave up 10 bases, with 17 bases separating them. CDR3 size: 12 residues. The CDR3 coding sequence is TGTGCCAGCACCCGCCAGGATCGTACTCAGTACTTC. It yields the protein CASTRQDRTQYF. The variable domain in full, completed from reference TRBV16 and TRBJ2-7, reads GEEVAQTPKHLVRGEGQKAKLYCAPIKGHSYVFWYQQVLKNEFKFLISFQNENVFDETGMPKERFSAKCLPNSPCSLEIQATKLEDSAVYFCASTRQDRTQYFGPGTRLTVT.

V and J are TRBV7-9 and TRBJ2-1; 8 nucleotides align to TRBD2. In germline, CDR1 is SEHNR, CDR2 FQNEAQ (reference sequence). V shed 8 bases and J 7 bases; nucleotides not matched to a gene: 10. This CDR3 region has 14 residues. The CDR3 region has the DNA TGTGCCAGCGAGTCGGAGCGGGAGAGAAATGAGCAGTTCTTC. Translation gives CASESERERNEQFF.

The rearrangement joins TRBV28 to TRBJ1-6; TRBD1 matches at 11 bases. Germline V gene data show CDR1 as MDHEN and CDR2 as SYDVKM. V trimming: 5 bases; J trimming: 10 bases; junction bases outside the gene matches: 7. This CDR3 is built from 15 residues. In nucleotides, the CDR3 is TGTGCCAGCAGTCTGACCGGGACAGGGGGATCACCCCTCCACTTT. It specifies CASSLTGTGGSPLHF.

The V call is TRBV29-1, the J call TRBJ2-2; D gene unclear. Germline-derived CDR1 and CDR2 are SQVTM and ANQGSEA. Deletions cut 6 bases from V and 7 bases from J, with 21 bases between. This CDR3 contains 15 residues. The CDR3 DNA follows: TGCAGCGTCTCGATTAAACCCGGGTTTATCGGGGAGCTGTTTTTT. It encodes CSVSIKPGFIGELFF.

This clone appeared a single time. J is TRBJ2-7 and V is TRBV24-1; the D gene is possibly TRBD1 (5 bases). Germline loops: CDR1 KGHDR, CDR2 SFDVKD. CDR3 length equals 12 residues. V dropped 5 bases and J dropped 4 bases, with 8 bases sitting between them. The CDR3 sequence is CATSVGEYEQYF. CDR3 in DNA: TGTGCCACCAGTGTAGGGGAATACGAGCAGTACTTC.

This clone was recorded a few times. The chain carries TRBV9 and TRBJ1-5, with 8 bases that match TRBD1. Germline V lookup: CDR1 SGDLS, CDR2 YYNGEE. The J segment lost 5 bases and the V segment lost 4 bases, leaving 8 bases of the junction unmatched. This CDR3 contains 15 residues. The CDR3 sequence: CASSPTGGPYQPQHF. The CDR3 DNA reads as TGTGCCAGCAGCCCTACAGGGGGGCCTTATCAGCCCCAGCATTTT.

This clone was counted a single time. The chain combines TRBV24-1 with TRBJ2-7, with 7 bases aligning to TRBD2. V gave up 1 base and J gave up 3 bases; unmatched junction bases: 2. Germline V gene lookup returns CDR1 KGHDR and CDR2 SFDVKD. CDR3 length: 14 residues. CDR3 bases: TGTGCCACCAGTGATTTCGGGAGGATCTACGAGCAGTACTTC. As protein: CATSDFGRIYEQYF.

The chain joins TRBV9 to TRBJ2-5, with 10 bases aligning to TRBD2. The CDR3 covers 18 residues. Germline V gene lookup returns CDR1 SGDLS and CDR2 YYNGEE. J was trimmed by 5 bases and V by 3 bases; bases with no gene match: 16. CDR3 sequence reads: CASSAGGLADTAGETQYF. In DNA form, the CDR3 reads TGTGCCAGCAGCGCAGGAGGACTAGCGGACACTGCTGGGGAGACCCAGTACTTC.

This clone occurred once. The chain couples TRBV28 to TRBJ1-2, with D possibly matching TRBD1 (5 bases). This CDR3 is 13 amino acids long. Germline V lookup: CDR1 MDHEN, CDR2 SYDVKM. Trimming removed 2 bases from V and 4 bases from J, with 8 bases in between. CDR3 in DNA: TGTGCCAGCAGTTTACAGGGTCTCTATGGCTACACCTTC. It specifies CASSLQGLYGYTF.

The chain links TRBV10-1 to TRBJ2-1; 11 nucleotides line up with TRBD2. CDR1 and CDR2 (germline): WNHNN, SYGVQD (reference sequence). Trimming took 3 bases from V and 5 from J; bases not matched to a gene: 3. This CDR3 contains 15 residues. The CDR3 nucleotides read TGCGCCAGCAGTGATAGCGGGAGGGGTAACAATGAGCAGTTCTTC. Its protein is CASSDSGRGNNEQFF.

This chain uses TRBV5-4 with TRBJ1-6; D perhaps matches TRBD1 (5 bases). Trimming removed 4 bases from V and 4 bases from J, with 12 bases in between. Germline CDR1 and CDR2: SGHNT and YYREEE (reference sequence). CDR3 length: 15 residues. The chain's CDR3 is CASSPGGDYNSPLHF. The CDR3 region has the DNA TGTGCCAGCAGCCCTGGGGGGGATTATAATTCACCCCTCCACTTT.

The CDR3 region is CASSGVEGGLHEQYF. As DNA, the CDR3 is TGTGCCAGCAGCGGGGTGGAGGGTGGGCTCCACGAGCAGTACTTC. The V call is TRBV28, the J call TRBJ2-7; perhaps TRBD2 as D (6 bases). V was pared by 6 bases and J by 5 bases, with 20 bases between. The length of the CDR3 is 15 residues. Germline V gene sequence: CDR1 MDHEN, CDR2 SYDVKM.

This chain uses TRBV30 with TRBJ1-5; TRBD1 matches 8 bases. V was pared by 3 bases and J by 6 bases, with 4 bases of the junction left unmatched. The germline CDR1 and CDR2 sequences are GTSNPN and SVGIG (reference sequence). The CDR3 is 13 residues long. The CDR3 nucleotides are TGTGCCTGGAGGGACAGGGTAGGTCAGCCCCAGCATTTT. It is translated as CAWRDRVGQPQHF.

This chain connects TRBV27 to TRBJ2-7, with TRBD2 matching 11 bases. This CDR3 region has 15 residues. Germline V gene sequence: CDR1 MNHEY, CDR2 SMNVEV (reference sequence). V shed 2 bases and J 4 bases; nucleotides not matched to a gene: 4. CDR3 DNA: TGTGCCAGCAGTTTACGGACTAGCGGGTTATACGAGCAGTACTTC. It is translated as CASSLRTSGLYEQYF.

The chain carries TRBV25-1 and TRBJ2-7; 9 bases are a match to TRBD2. The germline V gene encodes CDR1 MGHDK and CDR2 SYGVNS. With V trimmed by 4 bases and J by 7 bases, 5 bases remained unmatched. This CDR3 is built from 13 residues. For the CDR3, the DNA is TGTGCCAGCAGTGGCGGGGGGGCGGGAGAGCAGTACTTC. Its protein is CASSGGGAGEQYF.

The V call is TRBV5-1, the J call TRBJ2-5; D is possibly TRBD1 (6 bases). Looked up from germline, CDR1 is SGHRS and CDR2 is YFSETQ. The length of the CDR3 is 14 residues. V was cut by 4 bases and J by 1 base, with 11 bases left in between. CDR3 in DNA: TGCGCCAGCAGCCCCGGGACACTCCAAGAGACCCAGTACTTC. Its protein product is CASSPGTLQETQYF.

The chain joins TRBV30 to TRBJ1-6; 7 positions match TRBD1. CDR1 and CDR2 from the germline V gene are GTSNPN and SVGIG (reference sequence). CDR3 length: 15 residues. The trim removed 3 bases at V and 7 bases at J, leaving 9 bases unmatched. The CDR3: CAWSEPGQRNSPLHF. The CDR3 DNA follows: TGTGCCTGGAGCGAGCCGGGACAGAGAAATTCACCCCTCCACTTT.

The V and J genes are TRBV9 and TRBJ2-7; TRBD1 agrees at 8 bases. After removal of 0 bases from V and 1 base from J, the junction contained 0 bases not matched to a gene. This CDR3 region has 14 residues. Germline V gives CDR1 SGDLS, CDR2 YYNGEE. CDR3 region: CASSVGDRSYEQYF. The CDR3, as DNA: TGTGCCAGCAGCGTAGGGGACAGGTCCTACGAGCAGTACTTC.

This clone was picked up one time. This chain connects TRBV5-4 to TRBJ1-1, with 7 bases fitting TRBD1. Losses at the gene ends were 3 bases for V and 4 bases for J; bases not matched to a gene: 12. Per the germline V gene, CDR1 is SGHNT and CDR2 is YYREEE (reference sequence). The CDR3 runs 16 residues. CDR3 DNA: TGTGCCAGCAGCTCGGAGGCAGGGGGTCTTGGCACTGAAGCTTTCTTT. Protein: CASSSEAGGLGTEAFF.

The chain is built from TRBV5-1 and TRBJ1-2; 10 nucleotides agree with TRBD1. J gave up 8 bases and V 4 bases, and 11 bases lay outside the gene matches. Looked up from germline, CDR1 is SGHRS and CDR2 is YFSETQ. This CDR3 spans 15 amino acids. The CDR3 sequence is CASSPWDRGGSGYTF. CDR3 DNA: TGCGCCAGCAGCCCTTGGGACAGGGGTGGTTCGGGCTACACCTTC.

The chain combines TRBV4-2 with TRBJ1-6; D gene unclear. The ends were cut back, 0 bases at V and 11 bases at J, with 11 bases in the middle. The CDR3 extends over 14 amino acids. The germline V gene has CDR1 LGHNA and CDR2 YNFKEQ. Here the CDR3 DNA reads TGTGCCAGCAGCCAAGATTTAACAACAGCACCCCTCCACTTT. The encoded protein is CASSQDLTTAPLHF.

The chain employs TRBV29-1 and TRBJ2-1; 8 bases align to TRBD2. Germline V lookup: CDR1 SQVTM, CDR2 ANQGSEA. This CDR3 spans 12 amino acids. CDR3 amino acids: CSGERGRNEQFF. The CDR3 nucleotides read TGCTCTGGCGAGCGGGGGCGGAATGAGCAGTTCTTC.

The V and J genes are TRBV6-5 and TRBJ2-7; 9 bases align to TRBD1. This CDR3 contains 14 residues. The V gene's germline CDR1 is MNHEY and CDR2 SVGAGI. The trim removed 6 bases at V and 1 base at J, leaving 4 bases unmatched. The CDR3 DNA reads TGTGCCAGCAGCACAGGGGGCGCATCCTACGAGCAGTACTTC. Its translation: CASSTGGASYEQYF.

The chain has TRBV11-2 and TRBJ2-7, with a possible D match to TRBD2 (6 bases). Germline V gene sequence: CDR1 SGHAT, CDR2 FQNNGV. The CDR3 extends over 15 amino acids. V was clipped by 5 bases and J by 0 bases, with 14 bases between them. CDR3 nucleotide sequence: TGTGCCAGCAGCGTGAGCGGGCCTAGCTCCTACGAGCAGTACTTC. Translated, it gives CASSVSGPSSYEQYF.

This chain's CDR3 is CASTIWTRLNEQFF. The CDR3 region has the DNA TGTGCCAGCACCATATGGACACGCCTAAATGAGCAGTTCTTC. V usage is TRBV21-1 and J usage is TRBJ2-1; the DNA was not used to check the table's D call, TRBD1. TRBV21-1 has pseudogene status. This CDR3 contains 14 residues.

V is TRBV11-2 and J is TRBJ2-7; D not resolved. There are 14 residues in the CDR3. V lost 3 bases and J lost 2, with 11 bases in between. Germline CDR1 SGHAT, CDR2 FQNNGV. CDR3: CASSFFRSAYEQYF. The CDR3 nucleotides read TGTGCCAGCAGCTTCTTCCGGAGTGCCTACGAGCAGTACTTC.